These T cell receptor beta chains were read from a single sample in a study of a mutant IDH1 vaccine in newly diagnosed glioma. Generated by immunoSEQ multiplex PCR, the TCRdb table keeps only in-frame clones and is missing some. The sample yields about 88,000 clones, over 70% seen once. The specimen was PBMCs, collected from a glioma patient treated with radiotherapy, temozolomide or both. The receptors were sampled from a man between 40 and 49 years old with glioma. Some clones in this sample may be carry-over from other donors' samples. Both conserved end residues are part of each CDR3. A D gene is named only where the DNA matches it firmly. Size values are once, few and many counts, or a class for expanded clones, and some rows have none.

TRBJ1-2 | TRBV14 | - | - | CASSQDLNSHGYTF | TGTGCCAGCAGCCAAGATCTAAATAGCCATGGCTACACCTTC
TRBJ1-4 | TRBV25-1 | - | few | CASSLPTNEKLFF | TGTGCCAGCAGCTTACCAACTAATGAAAAACTGTTTTTT
TRBJ1-1 | TRBV13 | TRBD1 | - | CASKVTGGGGNTEAFF | TGTGCCAGCAAGGTGACAGGGGGCGGGGGGAACACTGAAGCTTTCTTT
TRBJ1-2 | TRBV29-1 | - | - | CSVVSQRTDYGYTF | TGCAGCGTTGTATCACAAAGGACGGATTATGGCTACACCTTC
TRBJ2-7 | TRBV4-2 | - | - | CASSLSTNTYEQYF | TGTGCCAGCAGCCTTTCGACTAACACCTACGAGCAGTACTTC
TRBJ1-1 | TRBV19 | - | - | CASTEDESTEAFF | TGTGCCAGTACGGAGGATGAGAGCACTGAAGCTTTCTTT
TRBJ2-3 | TRBV19 | TRBD2 | few | CASSILAGGKDTQYF | TGTGCCAGTAGTATTCTAGCGGGGGGTAAAGATACGCAGTATTTT
TRBJ1-5 | TRBV5-5 | - | few | CASSRGGGGEGQPQHF | TGTGCCAGCAGCCGGGGCGGAGGGGGGGAAGGTCAGCCCCAGCATTTT
TRBJ2-5 | TRBV12-5 | TRBD1 | few | CASGLVSGTAFQETQYF | TGTGCTAGTGGTTTGGTATCCGGGACAGCTTTCCAAGAGACCCAGTACTTC
TRBJ1-2 | TRBV19 | TRBD1 | - | CASSIGDRDGGYTF | TGTGCCAGTAGTATAGGGGACAGGGACGGTGGCTACACCTTC
TRBJ2-1 | TRBV30 | TRBD2 | - | CAWGGVNEQFF | TGTGCCTGGGGGGGGGTAAATGAGCAGTTCTTC
TRBJ1-1 | TRBV5-4 | - | - | CASSVDANTEAFF | TGTGCCAGCAGCGTGGACGCTAACACTGAAGCTTTCTTT
TRBJ1-4 | TRBV6-6 | - | - | CASSPVGGGNEKLFF | TGTGCCAGCAGCCCGGTAGGGGGAGGTAATGAAAAACTGTTTTTT
TRBJ1-3 | TRBV14 | - | once | CASSPQWNTIYF | TGTGCCAGCAGCCCCCAATGGAACACCATATATTTT
TRBJ2-1 | TRBV15 | TRBD1 | - | CATSRDRGRYNEQFF | TGTGCCACCAGCAGAGACAGGGGGCGATACAATGAGCAGTTCTTC
TRBJ2-3 | TRBV4-1 | - | - | CASSPDDESTQYF | TGCGCCAGCAGCCCCGACGACGAAAGTACGCAGTATTTT
TRBJ1-1 | TRBV5-4 | - | - | CASSLETPTIEAFF | TGTGCCAGCAGCTTGGAGACCCCGACGATTGAAGCTTTCTTT
TRBJ2-3 | TRBV14 | - | - | CASSPRLDTQYF | TGTGCCAGCAGCCCCCGGTTGGATACGCAGTATTTT